Listed here are 16 T cell receptor beta chains from one sample, sequenced in a study of OX40 agonist ivuxolimab in advanced cancers. Repertoires were generated with immunoSEQ multiplex PCR, while TCRdb's copy carries only in-frame clones and drops some. Here the sample spans 40,000 to 60,000 clones, about 86% being singletons. This specimen was CD4+ or CD8+ T cells sorted from blood, taken in a trial of the OX40 agonist ivuxolimab. The origin of the receptors is an adult with an advanced solid tumor such as melanoma, head and neck, liver or kidney cancer.

This clone was seen just once. This chain joins TRBV9 and TRBJ2-3, with a weak D call TRBD2 (7 bases). V lost 5 bases, J lost 0 bases, and 13 bases lay in between. CDR1 and CDR2 (germline): SGDLS, YYNGEE. The CDR3 totals 15 residues. CDR3 protein: CASSQGGVSTDTQYF. CDR3 nucleotides: TGTGCCAGCAGTCAAGGGGGGGTTAGCACAGATACGCAGTATTTT.

The chain's CDR3 is CASSLMGADSPLHF. CDR3 in DNA: TGTGCCAGCAGCTTGATGGGGGCGGATTCACCCCTCCACTTT. V is TRBV5-5 and J is TRBJ1-6; D possibly corresponds to TRBD1 (6 bases). Germline CDR1 SGHKS, CDR2 YYEKEE (reference sequence). This CDR3 spans 14 amino acids. Trimming removed 1 base at V and 8 bases at J, with 10 bases between.

A single count supports this clone. This chain uses TRBV9 with TRBJ2-3, with 9 nucleotides matching TRBD1. Trimming removed 4 bases from V and 3 bases from J; junction bases left unmatched: 6. Germline V gives CDR1 SGDLS, CDR2 YYNGEE. The CDR3 extends over 15 amino acids. The CDR3 DNA reads as TGTGCCAGCAGCACCGGGGACAGGGAGACAGATACGCAGTATTTT. Its protein product is CASSTGDRETDTQYF. Using reference TRBV9 and TRBJ2-3 for the parts outside the CDR3, the full variable domain is DSGVTQTPKHLITATGQRVTLRCSPRSGDLSVYWYQQSLDQGLQFLIQYYNGEERAKGNILERFSAQQFPDLHSELNLSSLELGDSALYFCASSTGDRETDTQYFGPGTRLTVL.

V and J are TRBV7-2 and TRBJ1-4, with D uncertain. The CDR3 is 13 amino acids. V was cut by 3 bases and J by 8 bases, with 10 bases left in between. Germline CDR1 and CDR2: SGHTA and FQGNSA. The CDR3 here is CASSFGLGEKLFF. The CDR3 DNA follows: TGTGCCAGCAGCTTTGGACTAGGCGAAAAACTGTTTTTT.

This chain links TRBV19 with TRBJ2-1; D could derive from TRBD1 or TRBD2 (5 bases each). In germline, CDR1 is LNHDA, CDR2 SQIVND (reference sequence). This CDR3 is built from 16 residues. V was clipped by 4 bases and J by 2 bases, with 15 bases between them. The CDR3 region has the DNA TGTGCCAGTAGTAGGGCTACGGGGCATGCCTACAATGAGCAGTTCTTC. It codes for CASSRATGHAYNEQFF.

The chain joins TRBV9 to TRBJ1-2; the match to TRBD1 covers 8 bases. From germline, CDR1 is SGDLS and CDR2 YYNGEE. J lost 5 bases, V lost 6 bases, and 9 bases had no gene match. The CDR3 has 14 residues. The CDR3 loop is CASTGQGKAYGYTF. The CDR3, as DNA: TGTGCCAGCACCGGACAGGGCAAAGCTTATGGCTACACCTTC.

The rearrangement links TRBV5-1 to TRBJ2-2; 10 nucleotides match TRBD1. Germline CDR1 SGHRS, CDR2 YFSETQ. The CDR3 loop spans 16 amino acids. Trimming removed 1 base from V and 6 bases from J; junction bases left unmatched: 6. This CDR3 is CASSLLTGGNPGELFF. CDR3 coding DNA: TGCGCCAGCAGCTTGCTGACAGGGGGCAACCCCGGGGAGCTGTTTTTT. Together with reference TRBV5-1 and TRBJ2-2, the CDR3 gives the full variable domain: KAGVTQTPRYLIKTRGQQVTLSCSPISGHRSVSWYQQTPGQGLQFLFEYFSETQRNKGNFPGRFSGRQFSNSRSEMNVSTLELGDSALYLCASSLLTGGNPGELFFGEGSRLTVL.

The chain uses TRBV2 and TRBJ2-7; no firm D call. V was pared by 6 bases and J by 7 bases, with 22 bases between. This CDR3 is 15 amino acids long. Germline V gene lookup returns CDR1 SNHLY and CDR2 FYNNEI. The CDR3, as DNA: TGTGCCAGCAGACTCCCCCGCTTCACAAACCTGGAGCAGTACTTC. Its protein product is CASRLPRFTNLEQYF.

The chain's CDR3 is CASSATSGGAVGKNIQYF. CDR3 bases: TGTGCCAGCAGCGCTACTAGCGGGGGGGCGGTCGGCAAAAACATTCAGTACTTC. J is TRBJ2-4 and V is TRBV9; 13 nucleotides agree with TRBD2. The CDR3 consists of 18 residues. After removal of 3 bases from V and 3 bases from J, the junction contained 9 bases not matched to a gene. Per germline, CDR1 SGDLS and CDR2 YYNGEE.

The chain is built from TRBV5-1 and TRBJ2-1, with 8 bases fitting TRBD2. Germline CDR1 SGHRS, CDR2 YFSETQ. Germline trimming cut 4 bases from V and 2 bases from J; bases unmatched to any gene: 5. The CDR3 consists of 15 residues. The CDR3 here is CASSPSGPTYNEQFF. The CDR3 bases are TGCGCCAGCAGCCCTAGCGGGCCCACCTACAATGAGCAGTTCTTC.

This sequence joins TRBV28 and TRBJ1-2; D is undetermined. Trimming cost V 5 bases and J 7 bases, with 11 bases left between them. This CDR3 region has 12 residues. CDR1 MDHEN and CDR2 SYDVKM come from the germline V gene. The CDR3 region has the DNA TGTGCCAGCAGTGCCTCGGGGAGTGGCTACACCTTC. Its translation is CASSASGSGYTF.

The rearrangement links TRBV19 to TRBJ2-5; 10 positions agree with TRBD1. CDR3 length equals 13 residues. Germline V gene lookup returns CDR1 LNHDA and CDR2 SQIVND (reference sequence). After removal of 10 bases from V and 5 bases from J, the junction contained 7 bases not matched to a gene. In nucleotides, the CDR3 is TGTGCCACCGTGGGACAGGGGCGGGAGACCCAGTACTTC. Its protein product is CATVGQGRETQYF. Filled out from reference TRBV19 and TRBJ2-5, the complete variable domain reads DGGITQSPKYLFRKEGQNVTLSCEQNLNHDAMYWYRQDPGQGLRLIYYSQIVNDFQKGDIAEGYSVSREKKESFPLTVTSAQKNPTAFYLCATVGQGRETQYFGPGTRLLVL.

The rearrangement joins TRBV6-5 to TRBJ1-1, with D possibly being TRBD1 (5 bases). V lost 7 bases and J lost 2, with 14 bases in between. This CDR3 region has 14 residues. Germline CDR1 and CDR2: MNHEY and SVGAGI. The CDR3 region is CASTQGTGNTEAFF. Here the CDR3 DNA reads TGTGCCAGCACCCAAGGGACCGGTAACACTGAAGCTTTCTTT.

The chain has TRBV15 and TRBJ2-1; no definite D call. Trimming shortened V by 4 bases and J by 3 bases, and 22 bases separated the two germline ends. The CDR3 loop spans 18 amino acids. Germline V CDR1 and CDR2: LNHNV, YYDKDF (reference sequence). The DNA of the CDR3 is TGTGCCACCAGCACCACCGACGCCGTCTTAGCCCTCTACAATGAGCAGTTCTTC. It is translated as CATSTTDAVLALYNEQFF.

The V gene is TRBV29-1, the J gene TRBJ2-7; possible D gene TRBD2, 5 bases. The length of the CDR3 is 13 residues. In germline, CDR1 is SQVTM, CDR2 ANQGSEA. V was pared by 5 bases and J by 3 bases, with 14 bases between. For the CDR3, the DNA is TGCAGCGTTTGGCGGGTAGGTGGCTACGAGCAGTACTTC. Protein sequence: CSVWRVGGYEQYF.

J is TRBJ2-5 and V is TRBV5-5, with D perhaps being TRBD1 or TRBD2 (5 bases each). The germline gives CDR1 SGHKS, CDR2 YYEKEE (reference sequence). Trimming cost V 5 bases and J 5 bases, with 13 bases left between them. The CDR3 runs to 13 residues. The CDR3 DNA reads as TGTGCCAGCAGTTGGGACCCGAGGGAGACCCAGTACTTC. This gives the protein CASSWDPRETQYF. Based on the CDR3 plus reference TRBV5-5 and TRBJ2-5, the full variable domain is DAGVTQSPTHLIKTRGQQVTLRCSPISGHKSVSWYQQVLGQGPQFIFQYYEKEERGRGNFPDRFSARQFPNYSSELNVNALLLGDSALYLCASSWDPRETQYFGPGTRLLVL.